This T cell receptor beta chain emerged from a study of patients and donors after allogeneic stem cell transplantation. This CDR3 has 16 residues. Trimming shortened V by 5 bases and J by 4 bases, and 20 bases separated the two germline ends. Germline values: CDR1 LNHDA, CDR2 SQIVND (reference sequence). This clonotype was seen just once. TCRdb used MiXCR to reprocess the RT-PCR reads, holding one entry per CDR3 protein. The sample consists of 900,000 to 1,000,000 distinct CDR3 sequences, about 20% of them appearing once. The chain joins TRBV19 to TRBJ2-5; tentative D call: TRBD2 (6 bases). The clonotype originates from a human donor who was either an allogeneic HSCT recipient or a stem cell or donor lymphocyte infusion donor (not recorded which). It is not recorded whose cells these are; they may come from a transplant donor. The material sequenced was blood, either unsorted or a sorted T cell fraction (not recorded which). The CDR3: CASSPRRGPELETQYF. For the CDR3, the DNA is TGTGCCAGTAGTCCAAGGAGGGGCCCGGAGCTAGAGACCCAGTACTTC. The variable domain in full, completed from reference TRBV19 and TRBJ2-5, reads DGGITQSPKYLFRKEGQNVTLSCEQNLNHDAMYWYRQDPGQGLRLIYYSQIVNDFQKGDIAEGYSVSREKKESFPLTVTSAQKNPTAFYLCASSPRRGPELETQYFGPGTRLLVL.